Listed here are 24 T cell receptor beta chains from one sample, sequenced in a study of blood T cells in healthy people across ages. Together with a sample-barcoded 5' primer, a J-beta primer mix was included in a second PCR lasting roughly 6 to 12 cycles. TCRdb fed the 5' RACE reads into MiXCR, producing one record per CDR3 protein. Found here are more than 750,000 distinct CDR3 sequences, almost 30% of them singletons; the top ten hold roughly 10%. These sequences were also reported in another study, on T cells of mothers and their children.

The specimen sequenced was blood. The receptors come from a woman in her 40s in good health.

DNA of the CDR3: TGTGCCAGCAGTTTAGGGGGCAGCAGAGATGGTGAAGCTTTCTTT. Its translation: CASSLGGSRDGEAFF. This rearrangement joins TRBV28 to TRBJ1-1; D is possibly TRBD1 (6 bases). CDR1 MDHEN and CDR2 SYDVKM come from the germline V gene. The CDR3 runs to 15 residues. The ends were cut back, 2 bases at V and 7 bases at J, with 17 bases in the middle.

The rearrangement links TRBV20-1 to TRBJ2-7; 9 nucleotides line up with TRBD2. The CDR3 totals 14 residues. Germline assignment: CDR1 DFQATT and CDR2 SNEGSKA (reference sequence). The junction had 13 bases not matched to a gene; V was cut back by 6 bases and J by 7 bases. The CDR3 sequence: CSAQSGGLNNEQYF. Here the CDR3 DNA reads TGCAGTGCCCAAAGCGGGGGGTTGAACAATGAGCAGTACTTC.

The rearrangement joins TRBV7-3 to TRBJ2-1, with TRBD2 matching 8 bases. V was clipped by 4 bases and J by 9 bases; unmatched bases: 14. The CDR3 has 16 amino acids. CDR1 and CDR2 (germline): SGHTA, FQGTGA. DNA for the CDR3: TGTGCCAGCAGCTACATGGGGCGTCTAGCGGGTACTGAGCAGTTCTTC. This encodes CASSYMGRLAGTEQFF.

About this clonotype itself: It may be a read error: a sequence one base away is much more abundant. This rearrangement joins TRBV27 to TRBJ2-1, with D tentatively TRBD1 (5 bases). The germline gives CDR1 MNHEY, CDR2 SMNVEV (reference sequence). There are 14 residues in the CDR3. Trimming shortened V by 4 bases and J by 10 bases, and 17 bases separated the two germline ends. This CDR3 is CASSYSTENYEQFF. The CDR3 region has the DNA TGTGCCAGCAGTTATTCGACAGAGAACTACGAGCAGTTCTTC.

The chain combines TRBV4-1 with TRBJ1-2; D is ambiguous. CDR1 is MGHRA, CDR2 YSYEKL, per germline. With 3 bases removed from V and 8 bases from J, the gap between germline ends came to 19 bases. This CDR3 has 15 residues. The CDR3: CASSQGGSMVFGYTF. DNA of the CDR3: TGCGCCAGCAGCCAGGGCGGATCTATGGTGTTCGGCTACACCTTC.

This clonotype was counted at least ten times. The chain is built from TRBV9 and TRBJ2-5, with D possibly TRBD1 on 6 matching bases. This CDR3 spans 15 amino acids. Germline V gene sequence: CDR1 SGDLS, CDR2 YYNGEE. V was shortened by 3 bases and J by 1 base, with 13 bases between the two germline ends. CDR3 sequence reads: CASSALQGIQETQYF. The CDR3 bases are TGTGCCAGCAGCGCCCTTCAGGGGATCCAAGAGACCCAGTACTTC.

The chain couples TRBV6-5 to TRBJ1-3; D remains unclear. Between the trimmed V and J ends, which lost 7 bases and 7 bases, there was a span of 14 bases. Per germline, CDR1 MNHEY and CDR2 SVGAGI. There are 13 residues in the CDR3. CDR3 sequence (DNA): TGTGCCAGCACGCAGCGCGCTCGGAACACCATATATTTT. It codes for CASTQRARNTIYF.

This clonotype was observed many times. A read error may be the cause here, since a much bigger clone is one base away. The chain has TRBV12-3 or TRBV12-4 and TRBJ1-2; 7 bases line up with TRBD1. V was pared by 5 bases and J by 7 bases, with 13 bases of the junction left unmatched. This CDR3 region has 15 residues. The CDR3: CASSGPGQLTAGYTF. The CDR3 nucleotides are TGTGCCAGCAGTGGTCCGGGACAGCTGACCGCTGGCTACACCTTC.

This clonotype was seen a few times. The chain is built from TRBV20-1 and TRBJ2-2; D gene unclear. The CDR3 is 12 residues long. Trimming stripped 0 bases from V and 10 bases from J, with 9 bases between. Germline CDR1 reads DFQATT; CDR2 reads SNEGSKA (reference sequence). The CDR3 DNA reads as TGCAGTGCTAGAGATAATGGACCGGAGCTGTTTTTT. It yields the protein CSARDNGPELFF.

The V gene is TRBV10-3, the J gene TRBJ2-1; 7 nucleotides line up with TRBD1. The CDR3 has 15 amino acids. Trimming cost V 4 bases and J 6 bases; bases outside gene matches: 9. Germline V gene lookup returns CDR1 ENHRY and CDR2 SYGVKD. The DNA of the CDR3 is TGTGCCATCAGTGGGACAGGCCCTCCGGCCAATGAGCAGTTCTTC. Protein: CAISGTGPPANEQFF.

This clonotype was detected many times. This chain uses TRBV20-1 with TRBJ1-2, with D hard to call. V was shortened by 5 bases and J by 4 bases, with 20 bases between the two germline ends. The CDR3 loop spans 15 amino acids. Germline lookup yields CDR1 DFQATT and CDR2 SNEGSKA (reference sequence). CDR3 in amino acids: CSAQKWTSNSYGYTF. The CDR3 DNA is TGCAGTGCTCAGAAGTGGACGAGCAATTCCTATGGCTACACCTTC.

This clonotype was counted a few times. This chain uses TRBV7-9 with TRBJ2-5; TRBD2 agrees at 7 bases. The V and J ends lost 2 bases and 3 bases, in that order; junction bases with no gene match: 9. CDR1 is SEHNR and CDR2 is FQNEAQ in the germline V gene (reference sequence). The CDR3 sequence is 16 residues long. In DNA, the CDR3 is TGTGCCAGCAGCTTACCCCTTACGCTAGCGGAAGAGACCCAGTACTTC. It is translated as CASSLPLTLAEETQYF.

This clonotype was seen more than once but under ten times. The CDR3 nucleotides are TGTGCCAGCAGCTCCCGACAGGGCAGCGAGACCCAGTACTTC. Its translation: CASSSRQGSETQYF. This chain joins TRBV5-6 and TRBJ2-5, with 7 bases lining up with TRBD1. The germline CDR1 and CDR2 sequences are SGHDT and YYEEEE. This CDR3 is 14 amino acids long. Trimming took 3 bases from V and 5 from J; bases not matched to a gene: 7.

The gene calls are TRBV9 and TRBJ2-2; unclear D gene. The CDR3 runs 15 residues. Germline lookup yields CDR1 SGDLS and CDR2 YYNGEE. V shed 0 bases and J shed 5 bases, with 11 bases lying between them. For the CDR3, the DNA is TGTGCCAGCAGCGTAGCATCGGGCAGAACCGGGGAGCTGTTTTTT. Its translation is CASSVASGRTGELFF.

This chain joins TRBV25-1 and TRBJ2-5; TRBD2 might be the D (6 bases). CDR1 is MGHDK and CDR2 is SYGVNS in the germline V gene. V lost 0 bases and J lost 2, with 13 bases in between. The CDR3 length is 16 residues. As DNA, the CDR3 is TGTGCCAGCAGTGAATATCCCCCGGGACTGCAAGAGACCCAGTACTTC. This sequence encodes CASSEYPPGLQETQYF.

This clonotype was detected only a few times. The genes are TRBV5-6 and TRBJ2-5, with 7 bases identical to TRBD1. This CDR3 comprises 15 residues. CDR1 and CDR2 (germline): SGHDT, YYEEEE. The V gene end was trimmed by 6 bases and the J gene end by 1 base; junction bases not matched to a gene: 9. The DNA for the CDR3 is TGTGCCAGCACCCCACCGGGACAGATCCAAGAGACCCAGTACTTC. Residues: CASTPPGQIQETQYF. The variable domain in full, with the rest retrieved from reference TRBV5-6 and TRBJ2-5, is DAGVTQSPTHLIKTRGQQVTLRCSPKSGHDTVSWYQQALGQGPQFIFQYYEEEERQRGNFPDRFSGHQFPNYSSELNVNALLLGDSALYLCASTPPGQIQETQYFGPGTRLLVL.

This clonotype is a singleton in its sample. This chain joins TRBV5-1 and TRBJ1-1; 11 positions match TRBD1. The junction had 10 bases not matched to a gene; V was cut back by 3 bases and J by 6 bases. The CDR3 consists of 16 residues. Germline CDR1 is SGHRS and CDR2 is YFSETQ. CDR3 region: CASSSRTGGSGAEAFF. CDR3 in DNA: TGCGCCAGCAGCTCCCGGACAGGGGGCTCAGGTGCTGAAGCTTTCTTT.

This clonotype was picked up many times. The chain uses TRBV6-1 and TRBJ2-4; D gene unclear. CDR1 and CDR2 (germline): MNHNS, SASEGT. CDR3 length: 16 residues. The V gene lost 7 bases and the J gene lost 2 bases, with 18 bases spanning the gap. The CDR3, as DNA: TGTGCCAGCAACGATGTCGGCGATGGGTCCAAAAACATTCAGTACTTC. Its translation: CASNDVGDGSKNIQYF.

The chain is built from TRBV29-1 and TRBJ2-1, with D possibly called TRBD1 or TRBD2 (5 bases each). Germline CDR1 reads SQVTM; CDR2 reads ANQGSEA. Trimming pared 7 bases from V and 0 bases from J, leaving 13 bases between. The CDR3 spans 14 residues. The CDR3 protein is CSATWDHSYNEQFF. Here the CDR3 DNA reads TGCAGCGCCACCTGGGACCACTCCTACAATGAGCAGTTCTTC.

This clonotype was counted a few times. V and J are TRBV14 and TRBJ1-2; D remains ambiguous. The CDR3 loop spans 14 amino acids. The germline V gene encodes CDR1 SGHDN and CDR2 FVKESK. V was cut by 0 bases and J by 8 bases, with 13 bases left in between. The CDR3: CASSQESGNAGYTF. CDR3 DNA sequence: TGTGCCAGCAGCCAAGAGTCGGGAAACGCCGGCTACACCTTC.

Ten or more counts support this clonotype. V gene TRBV28 combines with J gene TRBJ2-7, with D possibly being TRBD1 or TRBD2 (6 bases each). Germline loops: CDR1 MDHEN, CDR2 SYDVKM. The CDR3 is made up of 15 amino acids. With 6 bases removed from V and 2 bases from J, the gap between germline ends came to 17 bases. The CDR3 loop is CASSRTRGAAYEQYF. CDR3 nucleotide sequence: TGTGCCAGCAGCCGCACTAGGGGGGCGGCCTACGAGCAGTACTTC.

The rearrangement joins TRBV4-3 to TRBJ2-2; 9 bases are shared with TRBD2. With 1 base clipped from V and 5 bases from J, the junction kept 14 bases outside the gene matches. CDR1 is LGHNA, CDR2 YSLEER, per germline. The CDR3 is made up of 19 amino acids. CDR3 sequence: CASSQVRERGASITGELFF. The CDR3, as DNA: TGCGCCAGCAGCCAAGTCCGAGAGCGGGGGGCCTCGATTACCGGGGAGCTGTTTTTT.

About this clonotype: A much bigger clone sits one base away, suggesting this may be a read error. The chain joins TRBV4-1 to TRBJ2-1; tentatively, D is TRBD1 or TRBD2 (5 bases each). This CDR3 has 13 amino acids. Germline CDR1 MGHRA, CDR2 YSYEKL. The CDR3 reads CAGSQDRGYEQFF. The CDR3 DNA reads TGCGCCGGCAGCCAAGATCGGGGCTACGAGCAGTTCTTC.

The chain has TRBV28 and TRBJ1-1; D is unresolved. The length of the CDR3 is 11 residues. Trimming removed 8 bases at V and 1 base at J, with 5 bases between. Per germline, CDR1 MDHEN and CDR2 SYDVKM. The CDR3 nucleotides read TGTGCCAGCTGGGGGAACACTGAAGCTTTCTTT. Amino acid sequence: CASWGNTEAFF.